A single sample is the source of the 26 T cell receptor beta chains below, sequenced in a study of T cells after yellow fever vaccination. TCRdb fed the 5' RACE reads into MiXCR, producing one record per CDR3 protein. Of 250,000 or so distinct CDR3 sequences in the sample, 6.5% to 7.5% are singletons; the top ten hold 1.1%. The specimen was CD4+ T cells sorted from PBMCs, collected on the day of the yellow fever booster vaccination. Every receptor here comes from a man aged 30-40 years who received the YFV17D yellow fever vaccine.

As for this clonotype: One end of the junction does not line up with germline, which may come from a read error. This chain joins TRBV7-9 and TRBJ2-7, with a possible D match to TRBD2 (6 bases). The germline V gene has CDR1 SEHNR and CDR2 FQNEAQ (reference sequence). The CDR3 runs 17 residues. The CDR3 sequence is CVSSLGTSDGGRYEQYF. In DNA, the CDR3 is TGTGTCAGCAGCTTAGGGACGTCGGACGGGGGAAGGTACGAGCAGTACTTC.

CDR3 amino acids: CSARPGQATNEKLFF. The CDR3, as DNA: TGCAGTGCTAGACCGGGACAGGCAACTAATGAAAAACTGTTTTTT. The V gene is TRBV20-1, the J gene TRBJ1-4, with TRBD1 matching over 8 bases. The CDR3 length is 15 residues. Trimming removed 2 bases from V and 0 bases from J; junction bases left unmatched: 2. Germline CDR1 is DFQATT and CDR2 is SNEGSKA (reference sequence).

Only a few counts were recorded for this clonotype. J is TRBJ2-3 and V is TRBV5-4, with 7 nucleotides matching TRBD1. The junction had 13 bases not matched to a gene; V was cut back by 4 bases and J by 5 bases. Per germline, CDR1 SGHNT and CDR2 YYREEE (reference sequence). The CDR3 sequence is 16 residues long. In nucleotides, the CDR3 is TGTGCCAGCAGCACGAAAACAGGGGCTTTAGGAGATACGCAGTATTTT. As protein: CASSTKTGALGDTQYF.

The chain recombines TRBV2 with TRBJ1-1, with no clear D. Trimming stripped 2 bases from V and 4 bases from J, with 11 bases between. The CDR3 covers 14 residues. Looked up from germline, CDR1 is SNHLY and CDR2 is FYNNEI. Written as DNA, the CDR3 is TGTGCCAGCAGTGAAACGGGGTGGCGCACTGAAGCTTTCTTT. Its protein is CASSETGWRTEAFF.

This clonotype occurred a few times. J is TRBJ2-3 and V is TRBV3-1; 8 nucleotides line up with TRBD1. Germline V gives CDR1 LGHDT, CDR2 YNNKEL (reference sequence). V gave up 1 base and J gave up 7 bases; unmatched junction bases: 7. The CDR3 length is 15 residues. In DNA form, the CDR3 reads TGTGCCAGCAGCCAAGGGACAGGGATATCAAATACGCAGTATTTT. This gives the protein CASSQGTGISNTQYF.

This clonotype was detected ten times or more. The rearrangement uses TRBV7-2 and TRBJ1-2; D ambiguous. Germline-derived CDR1 and CDR2 are SGHTA and FQGNSA. The CDR3 consists of 11 residues. V gave up 3 bases and J gave up 2 bases, with 1 base separating them. CDR3 bases: TGTGCCAGCAGCTTCAACTATGGCTACACCTTC. Protein: CASSFNYGYTF.

This clonotype was observed at least ten times. The CDR3, as DNA: TGTGCCACCAGCAGAGATCCCACCTCCTACAATGAGCAGTTCTTC. Translated, it gives CATSRDPTSYNEQFF. The chain couples TRBV15 to TRBJ2-1; the D is unclear. The CDR3 has 15 amino acids. Per germline, CDR1 LNHNV and CDR2 YYDKDF (reference sequence). The ends were cut back, 0 bases at V and 0 bases at J, with 6 bases in the middle.

The chain recombines TRBV20-1 with TRBJ1-1, with D perhaps TRBD1 (5 bases). Germline V gene data show CDR1 as DFQATT and CDR2 as SNEGSKA (reference sequence). Trimming took off 7 bases at V and 1 base at J, with 28 bases between the two ends. The length of the CDR3 is 18 residues. The CDR3 region is CSVKGRVLGPRGNTEAFF. CDR3 nucleotides: TGCAGTGTCAAAGGGAGGGTTCTGGGGCCCCGGGGGAACACTGAAGCTTTCTTT.

The chain combines TRBV5-1 with TRBJ2-7; 9 positions match TRBD2. The junction had 5 bases not matched to a gene; V was cut back by 3 bases and J by 4 bases. The CDR3 spans 14 residues. Germline values: CDR1 SGHRS, CDR2 YFSETQ. CDR3 coding DNA: TGCGCCAGCAGCTACCTAGCGGGAAAATACGAGCAGTACTTC. Protein product: CASSYLAGKYEQYF.

Ten or more counts support this clonotype. The chain combines TRBV5-1 with TRBJ2-2; the match to TRBD2 covers 8 bases. Germline V gene lookup returns CDR1 SGHRS and CDR2 YFSETQ. The V and J ends lost 0 bases and 4 bases, in that order; junction bases with no gene match: 5. This CDR3 region has 16 residues. DNA of the CDR3: TGCGCCAGCAGCTTGGTAGCGGGAACGGGCACCGGGGAGCTGTTTTTT. Its protein is CASSLVAGTGTGELFF.

This clonotype was counted at least ten times. The gene calls are TRBV7-2 and TRBJ2-3, with D uncertain. This CDR3 comprises 13 residues. V lost 3 bases to trimming and J lost 1 base, with 5 bases between them. Germline assignment: CDR1 SGHTA and CDR2 FQGNSA. CDR3 nucleotide sequence: TGTGCCAGCAGCTTTGTGCGCACAGATACGCAGTATTTT. It is translated as CASSFVRTDTQYF.

This clonotype came up many times. V is TRBV12-3 or TRBV12-4 and J is TRBJ1-3; no firm D call. Trimming stripped 5 bases from V and 4 bases from J, with 3 bases between. This CDR3 is built from 11 residues. The chain's CDR3 is CASSHGNTIYF. Written as DNA, the CDR3 is TGTGCCAGCAGTCACGGAAACACCATATATTTT.

Notes on this clonotype: A much larger clone sits a single nucleotide away, making a read error possible. The rearrangement joins TRBV6-2 or TRBV6-3 to TRBJ2-7; D unresolved. CDR3 length: 12 amino acids. From germline, CDR1 is MNHEY and CDR2 SVGEGT. CDR3 in amino acids: CTSSYSSYEQYF. CDR3 sequence (DNA): TGTACCAGCAGTTACTCTTCCTACGAGCAGTACTTC.

This clonotype was observed many times. The genes are TRBV12-3 or TRBV12-4 and TRBJ1-2, with TRBD1 as a possible D gene (5 bases). CDR3 length: 14 amino acids. Deletions cut 6 bases from V and 8 bases from J, with 19 bases between. The CDR3 DNA is TGTGCCAGCAGACCGACAGAGGGCCAAGGCGGCTACACCTTC. Encoded protein: CASRPTEGQGGYTF.

This sequence joins TRBV12-3 or TRBV12-4 and TRBJ2-4; 8 nucleotides align to TRBD1. CDR3 length: 15 amino acids. Trimming removed 5 bases from V and 0 bases from J; junction bases left unmatched: 3. The CDR3 coding sequence is TGTGCCAGCAGTCGGGACAGGTTAGCCAAAAACATTCAGTACTTC. The encoded protein is CASSRDRLAKNIQYF.

The chain couples TRBV3-1 to TRBJ1-6; TRBD1 matches 8 bases. This CDR3 has 18 residues. V shed 6 bases and J 9 bases; nucleotides not matched to a gene: 19. Germline assignment: CDR1 LGHDT and CDR2 YNNKEL (reference sequence). CDR3: CASRFQGAGQGVPSPLHF. CDR3 bases: TGTGCCAGCAGGTTTCAAGGTGCCGGACAGGGAGTTCCTTCACCCCTCCACTTT.

There are a few counts of this clonotype. This rearrangement joins TRBV7-2 to TRBJ2-3, with 9 nucleotides matching TRBD2. The germline V gene has CDR1 SGHTA and CDR2 FQGNSA. CDR3 length: 19 residues. Trimming removed 2 bases from V and 4 bases from J; junction bases left unmatched: 16. In DNA, the CDR3 is TGTGCCAGCAGCTTACGCATACCCCAGACTAGCGGATATCCAGATACGCAGTATTTT. This codes for CASSLRIPQTSGYPDTQYF.

This clonotype appeared many times. The chain has TRBV9 and TRBJ2-5; 7 bases align to TRBD1. The CDR3 totals 14 residues. With 2 bases clipped from V and 1 base from J, the junction kept 2 bases outside the gene matches. CDR1 and CDR2 (germline): SGDLS, YYNGEE. The CDR3 bases are TGTGCCAGCAGCGTGACAGGGTCCCAAGAGACCCAGTACTTC. This sequence encodes CASSVTGSQETQYF.

Only a few counts were recorded for this clonotype. The J gene is TRBJ2-1, the V gene TRBV28; no firm D call. This CDR3 comprises 11 residues. Looked up from germline, CDR1 is MDHEN and CDR2 is SYDVKM. The V gene lost 5 bases and the J gene lost 9 bases, with 8 bases spanning the gap. The CDR3 DNA reads TGTGCCAGCAGTGGCACCGCTGAGCAGTTCTTC. This translates into CASSGTAEQFF.

This clonotype was detected many times. This chain uses TRBV10-3 with TRBJ2-1; no clear D. V was clipped by 4 bases and J by 0 bases, with 10 bases between them. From germline, CDR1 is ENHRY and CDR2 SYGVKD. CDR3 length: 15 amino acids. The CDR3: CAISVSSGSYNEQFF. The CDR3 DNA reads as TGTGCCATCAGTGTTAGTAGTGGCTCCTACAATGAGCAGTTCTTC.

The chain recombines TRBV2 with TRBJ1-1; no firm D call. CDR1 SNHLY and CDR2 FYNNEI come from the germline V gene. The CDR3 covers 14 residues. V was pared by 9 bases and J by 1 base, with 15 bases between. The CDR3 region is CASIPGETNTEAFF. DNA of the CDR3: TGTGCCAGTATCCCCGGGGAAACGAACACTGAAGCTTTCTTT. The variable domain in full, completed from reference TRBV2 and TRBJ1-1, reads EPEVTQTPSHQVTQMGQEVILRCVPISNHLYFYWYRQILGQKVEFLVSFYNNEISEKSEIFDDQFSVERPDGSNFTLKIRSTKLEDSAMYFCASIPGETNTEAFFGQGTRLTVV.

This clonotype has a handful of counts. This sequence joins TRBV7-8 and TRBJ2-1; 11 bases map to TRBD2. The CDR3 runs to 18 residues. Germline CDR1 is SGHVS and CDR2 is FQNEAQ. V trimming: 4 bases; J trimming: 12 bases; junction bases outside the gene matches: 20. The CDR3 protein is CASSSLAVSGRASTSQFF. CDR3 DNA sequence: TGTGCCAGCAGCTCACTCGCCGTTAGCGGGAGGGCCTCGACCTCGCAGTTCTTC.

The V gene is TRBV9, the J gene TRBJ2-1; TRBD2 matches 7 bases. With 2 bases clipped from V and 0 bases from J, the junction kept 2 bases outside the gene matches. Germline V gene data show CDR1 as SGDLS and CDR2 as YYNGEE. This CDR3 contains 15 residues. CDR3 in DNA: TGTGCCAGCAGCGTGGGAGGGGACTCCTACAATGAGCAGTTCTTC. It translates to CASSVGGDSYNEQFF.

This clonotype was picked up many times. The chain is built from TRBV7-2 and TRBJ2-7; TRBD2 agrees at 10 bases. In germline, CDR1 is SGHTA, CDR2 FQGNSA. CDR3 size: 16 residues. Unmatched junction bases numbered 7, after V lost 1 base and J lost 4 bases. CDR3 coding DNA: TGTGCCAGCAGCTTAGTATCGGGGACTAGCGCATACGAGCAGTACTTC. It encodes CASSLVSGTSAYEQYF.

As concerns this clonotype: This may be a read error: a much more frequent sequence differs by one nucleotide. The final CDR3 position lacks the conserved phenylalanine or tryptophan, pointing to a likely read error. V is TRBV7-2 and J is TRBJ2-3; the D gene is possibly TRBD2 (6 bases). CDR3 size: 13 residues. Deletions cut 5 bases from V and 4 bases from J, with 10 bases between. Germline loops: CDR1 SGHTA, CDR2 FQGNSA. In DNA form, the CDR3 reads TGTGCCAGCAGCAGACTAGTCTCAGATACGCAGTATATT. This translates into CASSRLVSDTQYI.

The table lists this clonotype with a few counts. The rearrangement uses TRBV20-1 and TRBJ2-7; tentative D call: TRBD1 (6 bases). This CDR3 comprises 12 residues. Germline assignment: CDR1 DFQATT and CDR2 SNEGSKA (reference sequence). The V gene lost 5 bases and the J gene lost 6 bases, with 14 bases spanning the gap. CDR3 protein: CSAPTGISEQYF. The CDR3 DNA sequence: TGCAGTGCTCCTACAGGGATTAGCGAGCAGTACTTC.